What follows are 10 T cell receptor beta chains derived from one specimen sequenced in a study of beta chain features in type 1 diabetes. Their cognate antigens are unknown. Overall study results and limits: In every one of the four CD4+ subsets, TCRB CDR3s were moderately but significantly shorter in Type 1 diabetes patients.

Expressed TCRB transcripts were sequenced, since all the RNA that had been isolated was reverse transcribed. Here immunoSEQ multiplex PCR was the method, and the copy in TCRdb shows in-frame clones only, minus some. The sample records about 270,000 clones, 13% to 15% being singletons. The sequenced sample was naive CD4+ T cells from blood. These receptor sequences come from a man aged 25-45 years with type 1 diabetes.

The chain joins TRBV14 to TRBJ2-7, with 10 bases aligning to TRBD2. CDR1 and CDR2 (germline): SGHDN, FVKESK. The V gene end was trimmed by 1 base and the J gene end by 5 bases; junction bases not matched to a gene: 5. CDR3 length: 15 residues. Written as DNA, the CDR3 is TGTGCCAGCAGCCAAGGAACTAGCGGGAACCACGAGCAGTACTTC. It encodes CASSQGTSGNHEQYF.

V usage is TRBV19 and J usage is TRBJ2-3; 9 bases map to TRBD2. CDR1 is LNHDA, CDR2 SQIVND, per germline (reference sequence). CDR3 size: 15 residues. The ends lost 3 bases at V and 3 bases at J; junction bases unmatched: 4. This chain's CDR3 is CASSISAGGTDTQYF. The CDR3 coding sequence is TGTGCCAGTAGTATCTCGGCGGGAGGGACAGATACGCAGTATTTT.

This clone was seen a handful of times. This chain uses TRBV29-1 with TRBJ1-5, with a possible D match to TRBD1 (5 bases). Germline-derived CDR1 and CDR2 are SQVTM and ANQGSEA. The V end lost 0 bases, the J end lost 9 bases, and 12 bases lay between the germline ends. This CDR3 comprises 13 residues. This CDR3 reads CSVEEFQGRPQHF. In DNA form, the CDR3 reads TGCAGCGTTGAAGAGTTTCAGGGTCGGCCCCAGCATTTT.

This clone was picked up a small number of times. The rearrangement links TRBV2 to TRBJ2-7, with D perhaps matching TRBD1 (7 bases). The length of the CDR3 is 12 residues. Trimming cost V 6 bases and J 10 bases, with 16 bases left between them. Germline V gives CDR1 SNHLY, CDR2 FYNNEI. The CDR3 DNA sequence: TGTGCCAGCAGGGTGGACAGGCGGGGACAGTACTTC. Protein: CASRVDRRGQYF.

This clone was detected many times. The chain employs TRBV4-3 and TRBJ2-1, with 8 nucleotides matching TRBD2. The V segment lost 0 bases and the J segment 4 bases; nucleotides outside the gene matches: 5. Germline CDR1 is LGHNA and CDR2 is YSLEER. CDR3 length: 16 residues. CDR3 amino acids: CASSQEGLAAYNEQFF. Here the CDR3 DNA reads TGCGCCAGCAGCCAAGAAGGACTAGCTGCATACAATGAGCAGTTCTTC.

This clone was seen only a few times. The V and J genes are TRBV5-1 and TRBJ2-1, with D maybe TRBD1 (5 bases). Trimming removed 2 bases at V and 0 bases at J, with 12 bases between. CDR3 length equals 16 residues. The V gene's germline CDR1 is SGHRS and CDR2 YFSETQ. CDR3 DNA sequence: TGCGCCAGCAGCTTACCGGACACGAGCTCCTACAATGAGCAGTTCTTC. Protein sequence: CASSLPDTSSYNEQFF.

Here the CDR3 DNA reads TGTGCCAGCAGCGTAAACGGGAACTCCTACGAGCAGTACTTC. It specifies CASSVNGNSYEQYF. The V and J genes are TRBV9 and TRBJ2-7, with D perhaps TRBD2 (5 bases). The CDR3 consists of 14 residues. Germline V gives CDR1 SGDLS, CDR2 YYNGEE. V gave up 1 base and J gave up 0 bases, with 8 bases separating them.

V usage is TRBV30 and J usage is TRBJ1-5, with D maybe TRBD1 (5 bases). The CDR3 has 14 amino acids. The V and J ends lost 3 bases and 1 base respectively, with 10 bases between them. Germline CDR1 and CDR2: GTSNPN and SVGIG (reference sequence). CDR3 sequence reads: CAWSLKGSNQPQHF. CDR3 coding DNA: TGTGCCTGGAGCCTAAAGGGGAGCAATCAGCCCCAGCATTTT. The full variable domain, completed using reference TRBV30 and TRBJ1-5, is SQTIHQWPATLVQPVGSPLSLECTVEGTSNPNLYWYRQAAGRGLQLLFYSVGIGQISSEVPQNLSASRPQDRQFILSSKKLLLSDSGFYLCAWSLKGSNQPQHFGDGTRLSIL.

This clone has only one observation. This chain joins TRBV6-5 and TRBJ2-7; 7 bases line up with TRBD1. The CDR3 is 14 residues long. Germline lookup yields CDR1 MNHEY and CDR2 SVGAGI. The J segment lost 0 bases and the V segment lost 6 bases, leaving 5 bases of the junction unmatched. CDR3 DNA sequence: TGTGCCAGCAGCGTCCGGGACAGCTCCTACGAGCAGTACTTC. Protein product: CASSVRDSSYEQYF.

The chain links TRBV9 to TRBJ2-3; 12 bases align to TRBD2. CDR1 is SGDLS and CDR2 is YYNGEE in the germline V gene. Germline trimming cut 4 bases from V and 2 bases from J; bases unmatched to any gene: 5. CDR3 length equals 16 residues. The CDR3: CASSSGLAGPTDTQYF. The CDR3 bases are TGTGCCAGCAGCTCCGGACTAGCGGGGCCCACAGATACGCAGTATTTT.